This T cell receptor beta chain was identified in a study of T cell responses to AZD1222 COVID-19 vaccine. General study results and limits: Spike-specific TCR breadth and depth grew following two AZD1222 doses. Among the donors, most were white British and more were female, and clonal diversity was possibly underestimated.

As regards this clone: Its cognate antigen is unknown.

The CDR3 is 15 residues long. V was shortened by 5 bases and J by 0 bases, with 11 bases between the two germline ends. Germline lookup yields CDR1 SEHNR and CDR2 FQNEAQ (reference sequence). Repertoires were generated with immunoSEQ multiplex PCR, while TCRdb's copy carries only in-frame clones and drops some. The sample lists tens of thousands of clones, roughly 88% occurring once. The rearrangement links TRBV7-9 to TRBJ2-1, with D hard to call. Sequenced here: peripheral blood, sampled 28 days after the second AZD1222 dose. The source of this sequence is an adult who received the AZD1222 COVID-19 vaccine. CDR3 nucleotides: TGTGCCAGCAGCGATGACCCCGCCTCCTACAATGAGCAGTTCTTC. It yields the protein CASSDDPASYNEQFF.